The subject of this entry is one TCR beta chain. What it binds is unknown. An end of the junction differs from the germline gene, which may be a read error. This sample is drawn from a study of T cell repertoires in cytomegalovirus infection. Across the whole study: Signatures in public TCR beta sequences pointed to both CMV infection and matching HLA type.

TCRdb re-called the reads with MiXCR, one entry per CDR3 protein. The data contain 830,000 or so distinct CDR3 sequences, 30% to 35% of them singletons. The CDR3 is 12 residues long. From germline, CDR1 is LGHNA and CDR2 YSLEER. This rearrangement joins TRBV4-3 to TRBJ1-2; the D is unclear. The sequence was obtained from a human donor in good health (CMV status not recorded). Some clones in this sample may be carry-over from other donors' samples. The input for sequencing was cultured CD8+ T cells from PBMCs, taken from culture after CMV antigen stimulation. As DNA, the CDR3 is TGCGCCAGCAGCCAAGGAGGGTATGACTACACCTTC. Protein sequence: CASSQGGYDYTF.